This T cell receptor (beta chain) derives from a study of blood T cells in healthy people across ages. Whole-study findings and limits: Strong correlation linked observed beta diversity and percent naive T cells. Naive CD4+ cells and diversity were both higher in long-lived donors than in aged donors.

The CDR3 has 16 residues. Trimming removed 0 bases from V and 6 bases from J; junction bases left unmatched: 8. Germline-derived CDR1 and CDR2 are LGHNA and YSLEER. This clonotype was observed many times. Its antigen is unknown. A second roughly 6 to 12 cycle PCR used barcoded and J-beta primers. TCRdb re-called the 5' RACE reads through MiXCR, storing one row per CDR3 protein. The table has 800,000 to 950,000 distinct CDR3 sequences, under 35% seen once. The sample was also reused in another study, on T cells of mothers and their children. From that report: Researchers found no T cell clones that were persistent and microchimeric.

The TCR sequence derives from a woman in her thirties or forties in good health. The chain has TRBV4-3 and TRBJ2-7, with 10 positions matching TRBD1. The sequenced sample was blood. CDR3 coding DNA: TGCGCCAGCAGCCAAGATGTGAAGACAGGGGGCTTCGAGCAGTACTTC. Amino acids: CASSQDVKTGGFEQYF.